This TCR beta chain is from a study of neurological immune-mediated disorders. CDR1 SEHNR and CDR2 FQNEAQ come from the germline V gene (reference sequence). This CDR3 has 15 residues. V was clipped by 1 base and J by 5 bases; unmatched bases: 5. The table lists this clonotype with many counts. Its antigen is unidentified. Study-wide results and limits: No expanded-clone CDR3 amino acid sequence recurred across subjects, suggesting private TCR-beta repertoires.

PBMCs stored at -80 C, numbering 2 million, were the origin of the unsorted libraries. The cDNA came from 5'RACE, which used 10-nucleotide random UMIs. TCRdb reprocessed the 5' RACE reads with MiXCR, giving one entry per CDR3 protein. This repertoire shows around 28,000 distinct CDR3 sequences, more than 6.5% found once; its top ten account for around 8.3%. This receptor was identified in a woman between 45 and 60 years old in good health. The specimen sequenced was PBMCs. This chain joins TRBV7-9 and TRBJ2-3, with 8 bases identical to TRBD1. CDR3 sequence (DNA): TGTGCCAGCAGCTTAGGTGGGACAGGCGGAGATACGCAGTATTTT. This sequence encodes CASSLGGTGGDTQYF.